These 22 T cell receptor beta chains were all obtained from the same sample, sequenced in a study of OX40 agonist ivuxolimab in advanced cancers. Only in-frame clones appear in the TCRdb table, and some are missing; sequencing was by immunoSEQ multiplex PCR. Of roughly 60,000 clones listed, around 90% were seen once; the top ten hold 1.5% to 2%. Sequencing was performed on CD4+ or CD8+ T cells sorted from blood, taken in a trial of the OX40 agonist ivuxolimab. The receptors stem from an adult with an advanced solid tumor such as melanoma, head and neck, liver or kidney cancer.

This sequence joins TRBV7-2 and TRBJ1-4; 10 bases map to TRBD1. Germline V lookup: CDR1 SGHTA, CDR2 FQGNSA. V trimming: 6 bases; J trimming: 6 bases; junction bases outside the gene matches: 4. The CDR3 covers 14 residues. The CDR3 is CASSPGQGYEKLFF. CDR3 DNA: TGTGCCAGCAGTCCGGGACAGGGGTATGAAAAACTGTTTTTT.

This chain uses TRBV4-3 with TRBJ2-6; D perhaps matches TRBD2 (5 bases). CDR3 length equals 17 residues. The germline gives CDR1 LGHNA, CDR2 YSLEER. The ends were cut back, 0 bases at V and 1 base at J, with 10 bases in the middle. CDR3 DNA sequence: TGCGCCAGCAGCCAAGATCTTACGGGGTCTGGGGCCAACGTCCTGACTTTC. It translates to CASSQDLTGSGANVLTF.

This clone was seen a single time. The chain combines TRBV30 with TRBJ2-1; D tentatively reads TRBD1 or TRBD2 (5 bases each). This CDR3 region has 16 residues. The germline V gene encodes CDR1 GTSNPN and CDR2 SVGIG (reference sequence). Trimming removed 0 bases from V and 2 bases from J, with 14 bases in between. The DNA of the CDR3 is TGTGCCTGGAGTGTGCCAGGGACCGGCACCTACAATGAGCAGTTCTTC. It yields the protein CAWSVPGTGTYNEQFF.

Remarks on this clone: One end of the junction varies from germline; a read error may be responsible. J is TRBJ2-7 and V is TRBV9; D is possibly TRBD1 or TRBD2 (5 bases each). The CDR3 runs to 13 residues. Germline-derived CDR1 and CDR2 are SGDLS and YYNGEE. CDR3 DNA sequence: TGTGCCAGCAGCGTAGTACACCGAGGGGAGCAGTGCTTC. As protein: CASSVVHRGEQCF.

This clone was observed once. The rearrangement links TRBV28 to TRBJ2-1; 9 positions agree with TRBD2. The CDR3 is 14 amino acids. The germline CDR1 and CDR2 sequences are MDHEN and SYDVKM. V shed 6 bases and J 7 bases; nucleotides not matched to a gene: 7. Here the CDR3 reads CASRRGGASNEQFF. CDR3 coding DNA: TGTGCCAGCAGGCGCGGGGGGGCCAGTAATGAGCAGTTCTTC.

V is TRBV19 and J is TRBJ2-3, with 13 bases aligning to TRBD2. This CDR3 contains 17 residues. Losses at the gene ends were 5 bases for V and 5 bases for J; bases not matched to a gene: 10. Germline CDR1 reads LNHDA; CDR2 reads SQIVND (reference sequence). In nucleotides, the CDR3 is TGTGCCAGTAGTTCCTCTCGGGGACTAGCGGGGCTAGATACGCAGTATTTT. Its translation: CASSSSRGLAGLDTQYF.

Points on this clone: The same CDR3 also results from other DNA sequences found in this sample. The gene calls are TRBV9 and TRBJ1-1; TRBD1 might be the D (5 bases). Germline assignment: CDR1 SGDLS and CDR2 YYNGEE. The CDR3 consists of 14 residues. V lost 5 bases and J lost 1, with 12 bases in between. CDR3 residues: CASSPQGANTEAFF. CDR3 DNA sequence: TGTGCCAGCAGTCCCCAGGGCGCGAACACTGAAGCTTTCTTT.

The chain joins TRBV4-1 to TRBJ1-4; D call uncertain. Trimming took 1 base from V and 2 from J, leaving 11 bases between them. The CDR3 is 16 amino acids. Germline V gives CDR1 MGHRA, CDR2 YSYEKL. For the CDR3, the DNA is TGCGCCAGCAGCCAAGCCGGGGTCTCGACTAATGAAAAACTGTTTTTT. Its translation is CASSQAGVSTNEKLFF.

The rearrangement links TRBV7-9 to TRBJ1-3; D gene unclear. The V gene lost 4 bases and the J gene lost 0 bases, with 7 bases spanning the gap. From germline, CDR1 is SEHNR and CDR2 FQNEAQ (reference sequence). This CDR3 region has 14 residues. DNA for the CDR3: TGTGCCAGCAGCTCCGGGAGCTCTGGAAACACCATATATTTT. This gives the protein CASSSGSSGNTIYF.

The CDR3 loop is CASSRNTEAFF. In DNA, the CDR3 is TGTGCCAGCAGTCGGAACACTGAAGCTTTCTTT. The V call is TRBV6-5, the J call TRBJ1-1; D call uncertain. The CDR3 length is 11 residues. V lost 5 bases, J lost 1 base, and 2 bases lay in between. Germline CDR1 reads MNHEY; CDR2 reads SVGAGI.

The chain employs TRBV10-3 and TRBJ1-3; D ambiguous. The germline V gene encodes CDR1 ENHRY and CDR2 SYGVKD. The CDR3 loop spans 16 amino acids. Trimming took 3 bases from V and 0 from J, leaving 12 bases between them. This CDR3 is CAISEGRPSSGNTIYF. In nucleotides, the CDR3 is TGTGCCATCAGTGAAGGCAGGCCGAGCTCTGGAAACACCATATATTTT.

The rearrangement links TRBV14 to TRBJ1-1; D call uncertain. Germline loops: CDR1 SGHDN, CDR2 FVKESK. Trimming shortened V by 0 bases and J by 3 bases, and 11 bases separated the two germline ends. This CDR3 contains 15 residues. CDR3: CASSQERSLDTEAFF. The CDR3, as DNA: TGTGCCAGCAGCCAAGAGAGGTCGTTGGACACTGAAGCTTTCTTT.

This clone has a single count. The rearrangement joins TRBV29-1 to TRBJ1-5, with 7 bases identical to TRBD1. Trimming cost V 5 bases and J 0 bases; bases outside gene matches: 4. The CDR3 contains 14 residues. CDR1 and CDR2 from the germline V gene are SQVTM and ANQGSEA. This chain's CDR3 is CSVSQGDSNQPQHF. CDR3 in DNA: TGCAGCGTTTCCCAGGGGGATAGCAATCAGCCCCAGCATTTT.

The gene calls are TRBV19 and TRBJ2-2; D is possibly TRBD1 (5 bases). V lost 6 bases, J lost 2 bases, and 10 bases lay in between. The CDR3 spans 14 residues. Germline V gives CDR1 LNHDA, CDR2 SQIVND (reference sequence). CDR3 protein: CASSRDRNTGELFF. For the CDR3, the DNA is TGTGCCAGTAGCCGCGACAGAAACACCGGGGAGCTGTTTTTT.

The chain has TRBV19 and TRBJ1-1, with TRBD1 as a possible D gene (6 bases). The length of the CDR3 is 15 residues. The germline V and J ends were trimmed by 7 bases and 2 bases, with 17 bases remaining between them. CDR1 is LNHDA, CDR2 SQIVND, per germline (reference sequence). The chain's CDR3 is CASTDPRGYNTEAFF. The CDR3 nucleotides are TGTGCCAGTACCGACCCAAGGGGGTATAACACTGAAGCTTTCTTT.

The rearrangement links TRBV4-1 to TRBJ1-1, with 8 bases matching TRBD1. The CDR3 consists of 15 residues. V gave up 1 base and J gave up 4 bases; unmatched junction bases: 5. CDR1 MGHRA and CDR2 YSYEKL come from the germline V gene. The CDR3 DNA reads TGCGCCAGCAGCCAAGCGGACAGGGCGGGCACTGAAGCTTTCTTT. Its protein is CASSQADRAGTEAFF.

The rearrangement joins TRBV30 to TRBJ1-6; 8 positions match TRBD1. CDR1 is GTSNPN and CDR2 is SVGIG in the germline V gene (reference sequence). The CDR3 loop spans 13 amino acids. The ends lost 3 bases at V and 11 bases at J; junction bases unmatched: 6. In DNA form, the CDR3 reads TGTGCCTGGAGGCAGACAGGGGCTCCACCCCTCCACTTT. This sequence encodes CAWRQTGAPPLHF.

The chain recombines TRBV5-1 with TRBJ2-2; no clear D gene. Germline V gives CDR1 SGHRS, CDR2 YFSETQ. CDR3 length: 13 residues. V shed 1 base and J shed 7 bases, with 8 bases lying between them. The CDR3 protein is CASSLQFVGELFF. DNA for the CDR3: TGCGCCAGCAGCTTGCAGTTTGTCGGGGAGCTGTTTTTT. Full variable domain (missing parts from reference TRBV5-1 and TRBJ2-2): KAGVTQTPRYLIKTRGQQVTLSCSPISGHRSVSWYQQTPGQGLQFLFEYFSETQRNKGNFPGRFSGRQFSNSRSEMNVSTLELGDSALYLCASSLQFVGELFFGEGSRLTVL.

The chain combines TRBV6-6 with TRBJ1-4, with a possible D match to TRBD1 (6 bases). Trimming removed 7 bases at V and 7 bases at J, with 10 bases between. Per the germline V gene, CDR1 is MNHNY and CDR2 is SVGAGI (reference sequence). This CDR3 has 12 residues. CDR3 loop: CASTGESEKLFF. CDR3 coding DNA: TGTGCCAGCACAGGGGAGAGTGAAAAACTGTTTTTT.

The chain couples TRBV5-8 to TRBJ1-2; D remains unclear. CDR3 length: 14 amino acids. Germline assignment: CDR1 SGHTS and CDR2 YDEGEE. Trimming removed 3 bases at V and 4 bases at J, with 13 bases between. For the CDR3, the DNA is TGTGCCAGCAGCTCCTCTCAGCATCTCTATGGCTACACCTTC. Protein product: CASSSSQHLYGYTF.

V and J are TRBV7-9 and TRBJ2-7, with 7 bases that match TRBD1. This CDR3 has 13 amino acids. Germline CDR1 SEHNR, CDR2 FQNEAQ (reference sequence). Losses at the gene ends were 5 bases for V and 9 bases for J; bases not matched to a gene: 10. DNA of the CDR3: TGTGCCAGCAGCGCCGGACAGGCCAACCGGCAGTACTTC. As protein: CASSAGQANRQYF.

CDR3 protein: CSVGGQGSYGYTF. Here the CDR3 DNA reads TGCAGCGTTGGCGGACAGGGGAGCTATGGCTACACCTTC. The rearrangement uses TRBV29-1 and TRBJ1-2, with 9 bases aligning to TRBD1. There are 13 residues in the CDR3. J lost 4 bases, V lost 4 bases, and 4 bases had no gene match. Germline CDR1 reads SQVTM; CDR2 reads ANQGSEA.